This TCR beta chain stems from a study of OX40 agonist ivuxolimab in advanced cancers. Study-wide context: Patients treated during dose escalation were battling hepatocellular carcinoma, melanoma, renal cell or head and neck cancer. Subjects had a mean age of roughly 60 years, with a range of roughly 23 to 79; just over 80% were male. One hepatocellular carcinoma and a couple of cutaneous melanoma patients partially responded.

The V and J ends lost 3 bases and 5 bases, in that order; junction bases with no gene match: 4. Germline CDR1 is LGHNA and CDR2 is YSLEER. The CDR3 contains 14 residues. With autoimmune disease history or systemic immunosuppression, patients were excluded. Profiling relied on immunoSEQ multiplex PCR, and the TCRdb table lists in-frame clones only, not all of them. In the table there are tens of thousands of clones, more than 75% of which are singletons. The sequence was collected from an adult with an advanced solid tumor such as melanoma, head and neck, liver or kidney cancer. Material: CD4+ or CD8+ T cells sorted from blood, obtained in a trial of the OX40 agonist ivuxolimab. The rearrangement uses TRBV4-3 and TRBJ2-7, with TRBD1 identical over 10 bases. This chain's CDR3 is CASSHAGTGDEQYF. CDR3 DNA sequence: TGCGCCAGCAGCCACGCCGGGACAGGGGACGAGCAGTACTTC.